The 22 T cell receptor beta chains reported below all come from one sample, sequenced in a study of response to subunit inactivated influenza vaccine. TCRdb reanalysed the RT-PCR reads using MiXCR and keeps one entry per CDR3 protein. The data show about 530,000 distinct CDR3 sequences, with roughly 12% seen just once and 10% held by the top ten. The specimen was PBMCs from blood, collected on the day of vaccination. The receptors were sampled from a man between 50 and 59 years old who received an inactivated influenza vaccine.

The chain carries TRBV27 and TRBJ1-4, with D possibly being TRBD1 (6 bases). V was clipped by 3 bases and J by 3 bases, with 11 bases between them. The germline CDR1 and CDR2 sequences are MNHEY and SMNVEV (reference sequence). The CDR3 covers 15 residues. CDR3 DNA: TGTGCCAGCAGTTTGGCGAACAGGGCTAATGAAAAACTGTTTTTT. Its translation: CASSLANRANEKLFF.

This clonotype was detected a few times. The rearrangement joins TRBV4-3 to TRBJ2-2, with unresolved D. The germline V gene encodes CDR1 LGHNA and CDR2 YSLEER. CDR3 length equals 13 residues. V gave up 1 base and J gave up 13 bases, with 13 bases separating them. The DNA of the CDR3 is TGCGCCAGCAGCCAAGGACCGGGCGCCGGGCTGTTTTTT. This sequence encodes CASSQGPGAGLFF.

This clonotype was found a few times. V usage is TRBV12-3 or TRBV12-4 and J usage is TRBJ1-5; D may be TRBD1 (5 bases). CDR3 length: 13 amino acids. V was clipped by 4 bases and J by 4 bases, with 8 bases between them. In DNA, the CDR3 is TGTGCCAGCAGTTGGAAGGGGAATCAGCCCCAGCATTTT. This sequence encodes CASSWKGNQPQHF.

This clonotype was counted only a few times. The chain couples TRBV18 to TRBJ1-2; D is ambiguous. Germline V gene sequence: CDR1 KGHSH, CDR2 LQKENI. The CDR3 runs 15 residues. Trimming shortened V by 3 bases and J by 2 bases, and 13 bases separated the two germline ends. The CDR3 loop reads CASSPLPSPNYGYTF. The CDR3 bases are TGTGCCAGCTCACCTCTCCCTAGCCCAAACTATGGCTACACCTTC.

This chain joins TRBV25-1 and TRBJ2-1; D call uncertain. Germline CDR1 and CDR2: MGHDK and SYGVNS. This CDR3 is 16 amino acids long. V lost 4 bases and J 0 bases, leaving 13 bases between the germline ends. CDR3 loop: CASSVQIPSSYNEQFF. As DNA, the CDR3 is TGTGCCAGCAGTGTCCAGATCCCCAGCTCCTACAATGAGCAGTTCTTC.

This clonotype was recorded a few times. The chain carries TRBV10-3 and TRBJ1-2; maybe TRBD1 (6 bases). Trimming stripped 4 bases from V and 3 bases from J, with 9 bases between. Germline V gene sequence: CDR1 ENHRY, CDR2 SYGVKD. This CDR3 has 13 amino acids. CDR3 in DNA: TGTGCCATCAGTGCCCGGACAGACTATGGCTACACCTTC. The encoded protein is CAISARTDYGYTF.

The CDR3 nucleotides read TGTGCCAGCAGTACAAGCGGGAGGGCCTTCGGAGATACGCAGTATTTT. It yields the protein CASSTSGRAFGDTQYF. The chain joins TRBV25-1 to TRBJ2-3, with 10 nucleotides matching TRBD2. Trimming at V came to 5 bases and at J to 5 bases, leaving 10 bases not matched to a gene. The CDR3 is made up of 16 amino acids. Germline-derived CDR1 and CDR2 are MGHDK and SYGVNS.

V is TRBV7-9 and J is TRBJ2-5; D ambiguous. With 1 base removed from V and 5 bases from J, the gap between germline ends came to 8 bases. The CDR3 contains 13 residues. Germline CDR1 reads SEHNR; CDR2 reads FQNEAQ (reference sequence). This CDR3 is CASSLVMGETQYF. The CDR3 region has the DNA TGTGCCAGCAGCTTAGTAATGGGGGAGACCCAGTACTTC.

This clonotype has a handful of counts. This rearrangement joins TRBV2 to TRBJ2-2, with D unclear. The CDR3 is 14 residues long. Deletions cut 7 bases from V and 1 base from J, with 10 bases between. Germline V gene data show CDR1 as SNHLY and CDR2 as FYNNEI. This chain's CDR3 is CASTQARNTGELFF. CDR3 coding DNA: TGTGCCAGCACCCAGGCCCGGAACACCGGGGAGCTGTTTTTT. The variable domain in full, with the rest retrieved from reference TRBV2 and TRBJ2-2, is EPEVTQTPSHQVTQMGQEVILRCVPISNHLYFYWYRQILGQKVEFLVSFYNNEISEKSEIFDDQFSVERPDGSNFTLKIRSTKLEDSAMYFCASTQARNTGELFFGEGSRLTVL.

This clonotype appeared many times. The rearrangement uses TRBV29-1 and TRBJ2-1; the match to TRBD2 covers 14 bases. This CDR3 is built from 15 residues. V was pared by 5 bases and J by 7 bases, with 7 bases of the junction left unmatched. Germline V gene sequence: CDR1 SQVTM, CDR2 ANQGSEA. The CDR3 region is CSVKGLAGERNEQFF. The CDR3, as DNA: TGCAGCGTTAAGGGACTAGCGGGAGAGAGGAATGAGCAGTTCTTC.

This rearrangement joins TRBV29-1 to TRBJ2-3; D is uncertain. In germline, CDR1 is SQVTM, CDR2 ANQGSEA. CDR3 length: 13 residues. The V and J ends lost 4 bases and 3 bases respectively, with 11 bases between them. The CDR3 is CSVAPMGTDTQYF. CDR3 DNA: TGCAGCGTTGCCCCCATGGGGACAGATACGCAGTATTTT.

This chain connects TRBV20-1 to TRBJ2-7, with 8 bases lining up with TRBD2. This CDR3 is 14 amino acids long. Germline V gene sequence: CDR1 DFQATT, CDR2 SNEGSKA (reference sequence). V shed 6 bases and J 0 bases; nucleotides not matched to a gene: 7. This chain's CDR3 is CSAVTSGRSYEQYF. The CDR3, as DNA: TGCAGTGCGGTAACTAGCGGACGCTCCTACGAGCAGTACTTC.

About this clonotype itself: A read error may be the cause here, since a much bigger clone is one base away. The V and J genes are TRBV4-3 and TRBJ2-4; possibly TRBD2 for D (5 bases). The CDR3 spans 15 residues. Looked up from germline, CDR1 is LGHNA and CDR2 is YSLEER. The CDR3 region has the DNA TGCGCCAGCAGCCAAGGCTGGCTAGCAGAAAACATTCAGAACTTC. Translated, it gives CASSQGWLAENIQNF.

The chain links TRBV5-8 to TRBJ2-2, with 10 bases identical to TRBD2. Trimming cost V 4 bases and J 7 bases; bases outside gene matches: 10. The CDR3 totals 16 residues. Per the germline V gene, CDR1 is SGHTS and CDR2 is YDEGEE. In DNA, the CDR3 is TGTGCCAGCAGCCTAGGTGGGACTAGCGACAACGGGGAGCTGTTTTTT. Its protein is CASSLGGTSDNGELFF.

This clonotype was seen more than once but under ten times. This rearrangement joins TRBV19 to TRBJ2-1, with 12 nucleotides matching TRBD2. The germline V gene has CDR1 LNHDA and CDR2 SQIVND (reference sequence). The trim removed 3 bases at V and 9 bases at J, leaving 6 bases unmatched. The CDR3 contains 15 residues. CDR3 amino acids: CASSISASGRGEQFF. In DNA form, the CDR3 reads TGTGCCAGTAGTATTTCGGCTAGCGGGAGGGGTGAGCAGTTCTTC.

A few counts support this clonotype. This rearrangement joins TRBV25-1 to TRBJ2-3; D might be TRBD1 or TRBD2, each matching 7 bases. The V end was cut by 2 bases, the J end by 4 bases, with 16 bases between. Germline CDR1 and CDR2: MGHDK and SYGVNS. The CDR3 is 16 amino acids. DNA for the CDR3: TGTGCCAGCAGTGAACCCCTCCAGGGGGGGGCAGATACGCAGTATTTT. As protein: CASSEPLQGGADTQYF.

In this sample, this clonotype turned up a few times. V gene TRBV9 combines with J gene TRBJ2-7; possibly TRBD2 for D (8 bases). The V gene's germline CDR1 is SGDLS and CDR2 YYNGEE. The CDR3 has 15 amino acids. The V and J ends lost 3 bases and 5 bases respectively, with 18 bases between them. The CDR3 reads CASSAGGTSGHEQYF. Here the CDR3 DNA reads TGTGCCAGCAGCGCAGGGGGGACTAGTGGCCACGAGCAGTACTTC.

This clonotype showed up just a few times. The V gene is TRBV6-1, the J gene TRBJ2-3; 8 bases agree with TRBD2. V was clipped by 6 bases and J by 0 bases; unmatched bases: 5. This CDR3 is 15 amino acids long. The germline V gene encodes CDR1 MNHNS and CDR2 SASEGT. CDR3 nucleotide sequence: TGTGCCAGCAGGGAGGGACTAGGGAGCACAGATACGCAGTATTTT. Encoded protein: CASREGLGSTDTQYF.

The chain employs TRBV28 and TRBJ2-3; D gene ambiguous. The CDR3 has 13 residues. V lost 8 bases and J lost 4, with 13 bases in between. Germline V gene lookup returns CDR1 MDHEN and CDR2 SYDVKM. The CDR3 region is CASLMRDADTQYF. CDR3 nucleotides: TGTGCCAGCCTCATGAGAGACGCAGATACGCAGTATTTT.

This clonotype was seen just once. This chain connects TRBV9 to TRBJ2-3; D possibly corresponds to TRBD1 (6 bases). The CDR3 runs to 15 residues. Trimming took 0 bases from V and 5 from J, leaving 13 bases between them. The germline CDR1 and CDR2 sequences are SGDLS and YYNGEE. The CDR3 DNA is TGTGCCAGCAGCGTAGGTCAGGGGCTCGGAGATACGCAGTATTTT. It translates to CASSVGQGLGDTQYF.

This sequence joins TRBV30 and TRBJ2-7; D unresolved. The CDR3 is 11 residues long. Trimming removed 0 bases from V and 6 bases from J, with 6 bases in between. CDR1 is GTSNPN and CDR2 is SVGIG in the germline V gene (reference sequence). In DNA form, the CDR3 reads TGTGCCTGGAGTGTACTGGGCGAGCAGTACTTC. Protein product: CAWSVLGEQYF. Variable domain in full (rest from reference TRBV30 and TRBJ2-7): SQTIHQWPATLVQPVGSPLSLECTVEGTSNPNLYWYRQAAGRGLQLLFYSVGIGQISSEVPQNLSASRPQDRQFILSSKKLLLSDSGFYLCAWSVLGEQYFGPGTRLTVT.

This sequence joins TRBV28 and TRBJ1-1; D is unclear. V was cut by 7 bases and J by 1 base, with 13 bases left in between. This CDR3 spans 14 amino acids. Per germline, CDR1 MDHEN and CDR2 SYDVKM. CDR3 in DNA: TGTGCCAGCACCCCCGGTGGGTCGAACACTGAAGCTTTCTTT. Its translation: CASTPGGSNTEAFF.